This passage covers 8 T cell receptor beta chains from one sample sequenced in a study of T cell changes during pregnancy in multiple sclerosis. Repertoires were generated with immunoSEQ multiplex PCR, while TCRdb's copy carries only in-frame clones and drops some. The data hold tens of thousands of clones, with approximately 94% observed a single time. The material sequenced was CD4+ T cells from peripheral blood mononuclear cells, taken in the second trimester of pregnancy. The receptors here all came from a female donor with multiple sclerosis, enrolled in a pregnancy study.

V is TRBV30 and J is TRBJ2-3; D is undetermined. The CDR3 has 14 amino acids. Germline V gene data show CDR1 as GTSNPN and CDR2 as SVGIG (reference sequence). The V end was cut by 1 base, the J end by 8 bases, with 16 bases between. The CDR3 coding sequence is TGTGCCTGGAGTGCTCTGGCGATCTTAGCTACGCAGTATTTT. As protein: CAWSALAILATQYF.

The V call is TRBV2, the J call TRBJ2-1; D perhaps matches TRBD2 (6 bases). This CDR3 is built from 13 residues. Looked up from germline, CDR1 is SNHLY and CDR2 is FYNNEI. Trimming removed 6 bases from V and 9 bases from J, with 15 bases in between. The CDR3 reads CASSDRLVTEQFF. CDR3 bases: TGTGCCAGCAGCGACCGACTAGTTACTGAGCAGTTCTTC.

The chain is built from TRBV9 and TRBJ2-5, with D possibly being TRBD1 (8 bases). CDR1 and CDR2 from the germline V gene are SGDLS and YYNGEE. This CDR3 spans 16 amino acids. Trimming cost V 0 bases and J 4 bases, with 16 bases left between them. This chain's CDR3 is CASSVEGGTGVETQYF. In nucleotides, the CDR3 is TGTGCCAGCAGCGTAGAGGGAGGGACAGGAGTAGAGACCCAGTACTTC.

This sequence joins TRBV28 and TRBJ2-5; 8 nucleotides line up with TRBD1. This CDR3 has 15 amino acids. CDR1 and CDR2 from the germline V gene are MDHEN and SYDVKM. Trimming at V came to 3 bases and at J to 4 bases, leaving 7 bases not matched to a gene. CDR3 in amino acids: CASSFSGGVGETQYF. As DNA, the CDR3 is TGTGCCAGCAGTTTTTCAGGGGGCGTAGGAGAGACCCAGTACTTC.

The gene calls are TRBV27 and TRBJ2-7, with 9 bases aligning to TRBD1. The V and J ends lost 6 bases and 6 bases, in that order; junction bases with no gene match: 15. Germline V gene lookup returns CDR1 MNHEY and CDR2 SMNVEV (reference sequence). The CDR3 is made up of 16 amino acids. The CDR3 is CASSPPSGQGYSEQYF. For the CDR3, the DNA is TGTGCCAGCAGCCCACCGTCGGGACAGGGATACAGCGAGCAGTACTTC.

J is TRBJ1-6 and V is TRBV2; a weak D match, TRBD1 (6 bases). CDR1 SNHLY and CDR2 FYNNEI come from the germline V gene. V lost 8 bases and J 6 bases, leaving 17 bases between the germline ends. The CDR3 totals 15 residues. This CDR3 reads CASLDRRNFNSPLHF. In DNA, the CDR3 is TGTGCCAGCTTAGACAGGAGAAACTTTAATTCACCCCTCCACTTT.

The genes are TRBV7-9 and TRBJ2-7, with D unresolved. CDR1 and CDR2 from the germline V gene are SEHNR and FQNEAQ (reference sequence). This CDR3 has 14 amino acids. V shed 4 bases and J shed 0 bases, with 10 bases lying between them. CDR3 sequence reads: CASSYEASSYEQYF. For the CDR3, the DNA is TGTGCCAGCAGCTATGAAGCGAGCTCCTACGAGCAGTACTTC. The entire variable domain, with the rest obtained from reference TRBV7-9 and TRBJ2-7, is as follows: DTGVSQNPRHKITKRGQNVTFRCDPISEHNRLYWYRQTLGQGPEFLTYFQNEAQLEKSRLLSDRFSAERPKGSFSTLEIQRTEQGDSAMYLCASSYEASSYEQYFGPGTRLTVT.

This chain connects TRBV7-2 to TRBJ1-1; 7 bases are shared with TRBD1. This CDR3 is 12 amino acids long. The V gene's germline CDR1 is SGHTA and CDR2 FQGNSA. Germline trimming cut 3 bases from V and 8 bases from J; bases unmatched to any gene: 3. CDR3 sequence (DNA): TGTGCCAGCAGCTTTGAAGGGGGCGAAGCTTTCTTT. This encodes CASSFEGGEAFF.